Listed here is a single T cell receptor (beta chain). The antigen is undetermined. Those who donated were healthy bone marrow donors. The data originate from a study of cytomegalovirus exposure and HLA in healthy donors. At the level of the study: Early on, a data release was issued that held roughly 86 million unique TCRs from HLA-typed donors. Study-level findings and limits: Most observed TCR sequences were rare, whereas some public TCRs were detected in many donors. Reports indicated that the classifier achieved high specificity and sensitivity in diagnosing cytomegalovirus status.

Researchers ran the PCR with 60 Vbeta and 13 Jbeta primers. The assay was immunoSEQ multiplex PCR, and TCRdb's table has in-frame clones only and misses some. This repertoire shows approximately 75,000 clones, around 84% found once; its top ten account for around 18%. Material for sequencing was PBMCs. This TCR was recovered from a man in his 70s in good health and CMV-seropositive.

Here the CDR3 DNA reads TGTGCCAGCTCACCGACTAGCGGGGGTACCGGGGAGCTGTTTTTT. It encodes CASSPTSGGTGELFF. The chain couples TRBV18 to TRBJ2-2; 12 nucleotides align to TRBD2. The length of the CDR3 is 15 residues. Germline V CDR1 and CDR2: KGHSH, LQKENI. The J segment lost 5 bases and the V segment lost 3 bases, leaving 1 base of the junction unmatched.